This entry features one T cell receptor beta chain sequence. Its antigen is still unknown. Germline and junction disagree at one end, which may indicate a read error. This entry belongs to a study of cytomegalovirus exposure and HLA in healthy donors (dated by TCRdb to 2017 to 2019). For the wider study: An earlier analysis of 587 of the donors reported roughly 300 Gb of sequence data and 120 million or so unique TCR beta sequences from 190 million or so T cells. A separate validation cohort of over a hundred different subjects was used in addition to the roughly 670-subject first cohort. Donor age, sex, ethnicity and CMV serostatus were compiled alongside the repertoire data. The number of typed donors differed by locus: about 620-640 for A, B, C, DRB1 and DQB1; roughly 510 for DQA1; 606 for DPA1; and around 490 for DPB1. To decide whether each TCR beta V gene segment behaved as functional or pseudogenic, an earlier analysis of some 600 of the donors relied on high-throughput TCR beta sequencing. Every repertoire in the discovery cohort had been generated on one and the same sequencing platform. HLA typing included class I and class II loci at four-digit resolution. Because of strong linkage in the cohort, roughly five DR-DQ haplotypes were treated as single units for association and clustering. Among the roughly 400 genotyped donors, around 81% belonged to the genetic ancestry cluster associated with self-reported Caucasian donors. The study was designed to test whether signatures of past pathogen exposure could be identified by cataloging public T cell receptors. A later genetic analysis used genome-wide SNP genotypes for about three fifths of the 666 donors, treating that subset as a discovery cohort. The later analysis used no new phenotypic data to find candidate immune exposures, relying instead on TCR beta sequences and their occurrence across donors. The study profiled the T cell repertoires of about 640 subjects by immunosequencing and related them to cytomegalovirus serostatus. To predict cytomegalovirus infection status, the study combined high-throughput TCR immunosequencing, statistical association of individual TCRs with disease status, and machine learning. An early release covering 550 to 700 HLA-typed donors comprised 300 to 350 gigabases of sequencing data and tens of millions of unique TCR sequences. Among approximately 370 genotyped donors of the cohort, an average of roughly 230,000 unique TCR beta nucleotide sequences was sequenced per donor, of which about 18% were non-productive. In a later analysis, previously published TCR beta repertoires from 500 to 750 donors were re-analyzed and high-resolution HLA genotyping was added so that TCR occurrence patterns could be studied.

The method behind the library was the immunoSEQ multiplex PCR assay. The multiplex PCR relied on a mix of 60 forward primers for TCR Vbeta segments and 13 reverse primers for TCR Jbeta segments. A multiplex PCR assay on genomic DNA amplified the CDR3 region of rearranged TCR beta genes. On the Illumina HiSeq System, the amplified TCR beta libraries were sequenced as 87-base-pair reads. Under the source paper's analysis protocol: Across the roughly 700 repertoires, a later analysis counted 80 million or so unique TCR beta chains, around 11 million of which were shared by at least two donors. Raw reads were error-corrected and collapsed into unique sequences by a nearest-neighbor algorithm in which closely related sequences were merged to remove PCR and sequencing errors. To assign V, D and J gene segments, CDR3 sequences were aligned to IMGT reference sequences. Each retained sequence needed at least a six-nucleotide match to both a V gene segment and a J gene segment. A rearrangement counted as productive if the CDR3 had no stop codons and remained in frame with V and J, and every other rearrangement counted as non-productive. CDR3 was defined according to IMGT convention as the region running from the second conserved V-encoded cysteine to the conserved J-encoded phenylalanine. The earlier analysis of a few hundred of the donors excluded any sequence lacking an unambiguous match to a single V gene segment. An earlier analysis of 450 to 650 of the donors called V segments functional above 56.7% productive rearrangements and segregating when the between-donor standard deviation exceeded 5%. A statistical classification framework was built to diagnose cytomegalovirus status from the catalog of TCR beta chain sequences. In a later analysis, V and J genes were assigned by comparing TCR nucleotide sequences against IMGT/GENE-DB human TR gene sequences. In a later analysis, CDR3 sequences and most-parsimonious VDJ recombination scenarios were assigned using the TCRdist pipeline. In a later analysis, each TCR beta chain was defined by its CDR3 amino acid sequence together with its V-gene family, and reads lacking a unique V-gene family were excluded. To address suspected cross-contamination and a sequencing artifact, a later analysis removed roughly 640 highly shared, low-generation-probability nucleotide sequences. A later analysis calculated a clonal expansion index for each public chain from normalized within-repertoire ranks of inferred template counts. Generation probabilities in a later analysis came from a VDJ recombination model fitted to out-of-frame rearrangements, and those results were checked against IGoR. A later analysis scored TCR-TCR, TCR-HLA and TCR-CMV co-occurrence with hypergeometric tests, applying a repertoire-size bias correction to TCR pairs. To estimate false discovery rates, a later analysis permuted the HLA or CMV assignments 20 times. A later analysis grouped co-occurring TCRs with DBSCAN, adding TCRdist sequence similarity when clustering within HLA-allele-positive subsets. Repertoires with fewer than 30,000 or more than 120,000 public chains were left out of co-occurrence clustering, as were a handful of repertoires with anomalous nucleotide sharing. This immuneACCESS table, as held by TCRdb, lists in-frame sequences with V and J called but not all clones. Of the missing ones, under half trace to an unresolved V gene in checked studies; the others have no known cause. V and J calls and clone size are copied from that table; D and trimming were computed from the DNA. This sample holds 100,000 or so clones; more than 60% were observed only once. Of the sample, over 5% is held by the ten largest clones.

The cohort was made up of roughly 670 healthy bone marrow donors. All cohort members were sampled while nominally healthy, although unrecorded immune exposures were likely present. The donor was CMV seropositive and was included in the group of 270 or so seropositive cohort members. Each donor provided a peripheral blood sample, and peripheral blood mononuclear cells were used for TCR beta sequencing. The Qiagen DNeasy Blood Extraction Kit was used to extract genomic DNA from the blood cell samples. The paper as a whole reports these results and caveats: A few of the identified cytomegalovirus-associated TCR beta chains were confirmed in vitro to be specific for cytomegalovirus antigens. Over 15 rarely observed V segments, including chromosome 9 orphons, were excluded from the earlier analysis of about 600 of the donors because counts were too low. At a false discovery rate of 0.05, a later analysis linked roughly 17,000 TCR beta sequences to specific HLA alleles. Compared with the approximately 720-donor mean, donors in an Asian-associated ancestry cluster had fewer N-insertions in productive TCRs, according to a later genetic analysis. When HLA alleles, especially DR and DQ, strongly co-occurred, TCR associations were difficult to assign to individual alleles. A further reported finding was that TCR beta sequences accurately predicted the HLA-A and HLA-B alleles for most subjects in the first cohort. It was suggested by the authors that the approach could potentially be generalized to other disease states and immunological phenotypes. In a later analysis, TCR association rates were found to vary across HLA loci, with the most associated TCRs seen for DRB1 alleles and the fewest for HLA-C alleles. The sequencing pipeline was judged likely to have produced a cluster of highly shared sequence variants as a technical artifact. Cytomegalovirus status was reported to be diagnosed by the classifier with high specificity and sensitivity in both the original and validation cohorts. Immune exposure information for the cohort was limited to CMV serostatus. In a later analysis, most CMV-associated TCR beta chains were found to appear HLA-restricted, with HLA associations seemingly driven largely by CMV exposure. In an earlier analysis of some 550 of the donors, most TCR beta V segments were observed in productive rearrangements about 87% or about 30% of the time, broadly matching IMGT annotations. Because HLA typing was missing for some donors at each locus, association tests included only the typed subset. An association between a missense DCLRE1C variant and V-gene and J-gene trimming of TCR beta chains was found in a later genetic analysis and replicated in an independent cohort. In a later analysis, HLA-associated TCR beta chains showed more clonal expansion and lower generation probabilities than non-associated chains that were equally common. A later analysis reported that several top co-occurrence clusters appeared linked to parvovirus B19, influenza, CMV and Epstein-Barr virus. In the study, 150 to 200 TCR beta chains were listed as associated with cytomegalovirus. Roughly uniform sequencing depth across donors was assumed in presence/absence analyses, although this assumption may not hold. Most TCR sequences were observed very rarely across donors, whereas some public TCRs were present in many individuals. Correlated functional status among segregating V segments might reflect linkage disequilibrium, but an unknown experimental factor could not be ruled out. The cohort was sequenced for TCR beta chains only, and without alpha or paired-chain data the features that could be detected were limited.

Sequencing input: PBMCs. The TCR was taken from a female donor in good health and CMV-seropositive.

CDR3 reads: CSSSLGLGGYSYEQYF. The nucleotide sequence reads as follows: TGTTCCAGCAGCTTAGGTCTAGGAGGGTACTCCTACGAGCAGTACTTC. The sequence is built from TRBV7-9 and TRBJ2-7, with a tentative D gene TRBD2 over 6 matching bases. Via the germline V gene (reference sequence), CDR1 is SEHNR and CDR2 FQNEAQ. CDR3 length: 16 amino acids, cysteine to phenylalanine. Only CDR3 DNA remains: 48 bases, in frame from the first base. Here the CDR3 is joined to the reference TRBV7-9 and TRBJ2-7 genes, and the full variable domain is: DTGVSQNPRHKITKRGQNVTFRCDPISEHNRLYWYRQTLGQGPEFLTYFQNEAQLEKSRLLSDRFSAERPKGSFSTLEIQRTEQGDSAMYLCSSSLGLGGYSYEQYFGPGTRLTVT.